The present T cell receptor beta chain was sequenced within a study of OX40 agonist ivuxolimab in advanced cancers. TCRdb's copy holds only in-frame clones and misses some; the assay was immunoSEQ multiplex PCR. The table shows 90,000 to 120,000 clones, with 75% to 95% occurring only once. This CDR3 has 18 residues. The specimen was CD4+ or CD8+ T cells sorted from blood, collected in a trial of the OX40 agonist ivuxolimab. This TCR was sampled from an adult with an advanced solid tumor such as melanoma, head and neck, liver or kidney cancer. This sequence joins TRBV21-1 and TRBJ1-3; the D call of TRBD1 is as the table states it, not checked on the DNA. TRBV21-1 is described as a pseudogene. CDR3 in amino acids: CASSITGTGKLSGNTIYF. The CDR3 DNA sequence: TGTGCCAGCAGCATCACCGGGACAGGGAAATTATCTGGAAACACCATATATTTT.